Presented here are 6 T cell receptor beta chains from one specimen sequenced in a study of blood T cell repertoires in COVID-19 (dated by TCRdb to the early 2020s). The library relied on the immunoSEQ multiplex PCR assay. Sourced from immuneACCESS, this table was stored by TCRdb with only in-frame sequences that have V and J called. A share of the clones is absent; for the studies checked, an unresolved V gene accounts for under half, and the remainder has no known explanation. In this sample the table shows roughly 140,000 clones, about 87% of which occur a single time. About 11% of the sample goes to the ten largest clones. Sequencing was done on a sample of PBMCs or T cells enriched from blood (not recorded which). The receptors derive from a man aged 55 to 70 who had recovered from COVID-19.

The V and J genes are TRBV7-9 and TRBJ2-7; 13 bases are shared with TRBD2. Germline V lookup: CDR1 SEHNR, CDR2 FQNEAQ (reference sequence). After removal of 3 bases from V and 5 bases from J, the junction contained 7 bases not matched to a gene. The CDR3 runs 16 residues. The CDR3 region is CASSLRTSGSRDEQYF. Written as DNA, the CDR3 is TGTGCCAGCAGCTTGCGGACTAGCGGGAGTAGGGACGAGCAGTACTTC.

The chain recombines TRBV7-3 with TRBJ2-1, with 7 bases lining up with TRBD2. The CDR3 contains 15 residues. Per germline, CDR1 SGHTA and CDR2 FQGTGA. V trimming: 0 bases; J trimming: 8 bases; junction bases outside the gene matches: 7. CDR3 residues: CASSLTGGRAYEQFF. The CDR3 DNA sequence: TGTGCCAGCAGCTTAACGGGAGGGAGGGCTTATGAGCAGTTCTTC. Using reference TRBV7-3 and TRBJ2-1 for the parts outside the CDR3, the full variable domain is GAGVSQTPSNKVTEKGKYVELRCDPISGHTALYWYRQSLGQGPEFLIYFQGTGAADDSGLPNDRFFAVRPEGSVSTLKIQRTERGDSAVYLCASSLTGGRAYEQFFGPGTRLTVL.

The V and J genes are TRBV28 and TRBJ2-7; D perhaps matches TRBD2 (6 bases). This CDR3 region has 13 residues. V lost 8 bases and J 3 bases, leaving 14 bases between the germline ends. Germline-derived CDR1 and CDR2 are MDHEN and SYDVKM. For the CDR3, the DNA is TGTGCCAGCCGCGGCGGGCGGGGCTACGAGCAGTACTTC. Its protein is CASRGGRGYEQYF.

V and J are TRBV28 and TRBJ1-2; no firm D call. This CDR3 spans 12 amino acids. Germline values: CDR1 MDHEN, CDR2 SYDVKM. V dropped 7 bases and J dropped 9 bases, with 15 bases sitting between them. The CDR3 nucleotides read TGTGCCAGCACCATTCGTCGGGGTAGCTACACCTTC. Encoded protein: CASTIRRGSYTF.

This rearrangement joins TRBV12-3 or TRBV12-4 to TRBJ1-1, with no clear D. Trimming removed 1 base from V and 6 bases from J, with 6 bases in between. The CDR3 contains 12 residues. The CDR3 region is CASSLDLSEAFF. The DNA of the CDR3 is TGTGCCAGCAGTTTAGACTTGTCTGAAGCTTTCTTT.

The chain combines TRBV11-2 with TRBJ2-5; D is possibly TRBD1 (6 bases). In germline, CDR1 is SGHAT, CDR2 FQNNGV. V was pared by 6 bases and J by 3 bases, with 14 bases between. This CDR3 comprises 14 residues. The CDR3 sequence is CASSQGTLKETQYF. CDR3 DNA sequence: TGTGCCAGCAGTCAAGGGACATTAAAAGAGACCCAGTACTTC.